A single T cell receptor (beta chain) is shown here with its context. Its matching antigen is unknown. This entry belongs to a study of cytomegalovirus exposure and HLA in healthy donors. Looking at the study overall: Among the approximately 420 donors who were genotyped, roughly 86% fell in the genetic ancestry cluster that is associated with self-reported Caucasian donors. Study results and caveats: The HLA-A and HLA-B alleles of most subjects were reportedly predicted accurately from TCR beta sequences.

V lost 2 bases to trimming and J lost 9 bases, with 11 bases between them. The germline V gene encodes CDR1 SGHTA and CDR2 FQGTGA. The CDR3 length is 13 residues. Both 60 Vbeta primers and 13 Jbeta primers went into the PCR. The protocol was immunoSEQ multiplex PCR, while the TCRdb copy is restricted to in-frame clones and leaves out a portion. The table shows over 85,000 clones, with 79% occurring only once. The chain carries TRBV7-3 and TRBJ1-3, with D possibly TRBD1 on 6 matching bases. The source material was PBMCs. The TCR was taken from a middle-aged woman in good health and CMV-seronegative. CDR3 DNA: TGTGCCAGCAGCTTACAGGGGAGTAGCACCATATATTTT. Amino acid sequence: CASSLQGSSTIYF. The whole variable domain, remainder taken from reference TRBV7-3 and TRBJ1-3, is GAGVSQTPSNKVTEKGKYVELRCDPISGHTALYWYRQSLGQGPEFLIYFQGTGAADDSGLPNDRFFAVRPEGSVSTLKIQRTERGDSAVYLCASSLQGSSTIYFGEGSWLTVV.